The clone carrying this T cell receptor beta chain was recorded a few times. Its specificity is unknown. This sample was included in a study of CD8 T cells in ankylosing spondylitis. Study-level findings and limits: Seemingly distinctive of ankylosing spondylitis blood was a TCR beta motif formed by eight highly homologous variants. Disease-linked clones had a CD8+ phenotype and relatively low frequency in peripheral blood. Certain motif variants had earlier been reported in reactive arthritis synovial fluid and blood. Disease-associated clones were reportedly significantly overrepresented in matched ankylosing spondylitis synovial fluid.

By quantitative 5'-RACE with molecular barcodes, the TCR beta libraries were made. TCRdb reanalysed the 5' RACE reads using MiXCR and keeps one entry per CDR3 protein. The sample yields fewer than 550,000 distinct CDR3 sequences, approximately 5.3% seen once. The TCR originated in a male donor with ankylosing spondylitis. The sequencing sample was made of blood, either unsorted or a sorted T cell fraction (not recorded which).

The CDR3 DNA reads TGTGCCAGCAGCCAAGAGGATGGCGAGACCCAGTACTTC. Its protein product is CASSQEDGETQYF. The gene calls are TRBV14 and TRBJ2-5; the D is unclear. The CDR3 loop spans 13 amino acids. CDR1 is SGHDN, CDR2 FVKESK, per germline. The V and J ends lost 0 bases and 5 bases respectively, with 7 bases between them.